The 16 T cell receptor beta chains listed next were all sequenced from one sample in a study of blood T cell repertoires in COVID-19. Repertoires were generated with immunoSEQ multiplex PCR, while TCRdb's copy carries only in-frame clones and drops some. The table has about 180,000 clones, about 81% seen once. Sequencing was carried out using peripheral blood. These receptors were obtained from a woman aged 70 to 79 with acute or convalescent COVID-19.

This chain links TRBV28 with TRBJ1-5; D perhaps matches TRBD1 (5 bases). The V gene's germline CDR1 is MDHEN and CDR2 SYDVKM. CDR3 length: 15 amino acids. V lost 1 base to trimming and J lost 2 bases, with 9 bases between them. CDR3 in DNA: TGTGCCAGCAGTTTATTTGGCAGGGGCAATCAGCCCCAGCATTTT. This codes for CASSLFGRGNQPQHF.

The rearrangement joins TRBV24-1 to TRBJ2-1; D is unclear. This CDR3 comprises 13 residues. Germline loops: CDR1 KGHDR, CDR2 SFDVKD. V lost 4 bases to trimming and J lost 5 bases, with 8 bases between them. The CDR3 sequence is CATSDAIDNEQFF. CDR3 DNA sequence: TGTGCCACCAGTGACGCTATAGACAATGAGCAGTTCTTC.

The chain employs TRBV28 and TRBJ2-1, with TRBD2 matching over 14 bases. The CDR3 is 14 amino acids. The V gene end was trimmed by 4 bases and the J gene end by 9 bases; junction bases not matched to a gene: 2. Looked up from germline, CDR1 is MDHEN and CDR2 is SYDVKM. For the CDR3, the DNA is TGTGCCAGCAGTTGGGGGACTAGCGGGGGTGAGCAGTTCTTC. Amino acid sequence: CASSWGTSGGEQFF.

The V and J genes are TRBV29-1 and TRBJ1-1; D is unclear. This CDR3 region has 11 residues. V was trimmed by 0 bases and J by 11 bases, leaving 10 bases between them. Germline CDR1 and CDR2: SQVTM and ANQGSEA. The CDR3 loop reads CSVEDGAVAFF. As DNA, the CDR3 is TGCAGCGTTGAAGATGGAGCGGTGGCTTTCTTT.

J is TRBJ1-2 and V is TRBV4-3, with D uncertain. V was trimmed by 0 bases and J by 8 bases, leaving 13 bases between them. Germline V CDR1 and CDR2: LGHNA, YSLEER. The CDR3 runs 14 residues. Here the CDR3 DNA reads TGCGCCAGCAGCCAAGATCTGAGGGTTGAAGGCTACACCTTC. Encoded protein: CASSQDLRVEGYTF.

This clone was seen repeatedly, ten times or more. The chain has TRBV7-9 and TRBJ2-1; a weak D match, TRBD2 (7 bases). The germline CDR1 and CDR2 sequences are SEHNR and FQNEAQ (reference sequence). The CDR3 is made up of 16 amino acids. The V end lost 4 bases, the J end lost 9 bases, and 22 bases lay between the germline ends. CDR3 loop: CASSSMGGVQGSEQFF. Written as DNA, the CDR3 is TGTGCCAGCAGCTCTATGGGAGGGGTACAGGGTAGTGAGCAGTTCTTC.

The V call is TRBV5-1, the J call TRBJ1-1, with 9 bases fitting TRBD1. V lost 4 bases, J lost 3 bases, and 7 bases stayed unmatched. Germline V gene data show CDR1 as SGHRS and CDR2 as YFSETQ. This CDR3 is 15 amino acids long. The CDR3 coding sequence is TGCGCCAGCAGCATCAACAGGGGGCCGGACACTGAAGCTTTCTTT. Its translation is CASSINRGPDTEAFF.

The CDR3 bases are TGTGCCACCAGCAGAGATAGAGGCGAGACCCAGTACTTC. Its translation is CATSRDRGETQYF. The rearrangement joins TRBV15 to TRBJ2-5; D is uncertain. CDR1 and CDR2 (germline): LNHNV, YYDKDF (reference sequence). With 0 bases removed from V and 5 bases from J, the gap between germline ends came to 7 bases. The length of the CDR3 is 13 residues.

The chain combines TRBV6-1 with TRBJ2-1; TRBD2 agrees at 8 bases. V trimming: 3 bases; J trimming: 14 bases; junction bases outside the gene matches: 9. The germline V gene has CDR1 MNHNS and CDR2 SASEGT. The CDR3 length is 13 residues. This CDR3 is CASSEREVRMEFF. In DNA form, the CDR3 reads TGTGCCAGCAGTGAGCGGGAGGTTAGAATGGAGTTCTTC.

The chain joins TRBV10-1 to TRBJ2-1; 9 positions agree with TRBD2. The CDR3 sequence is 14 residues long. Germline assignment: CDR1 WNHNN and CDR2 SYGVQD (reference sequence). The junction had 4 bases not matched to a gene; V was cut back by 5 bases and J by 5 bases. The CDR3 reads CASSTRLADNEQFF. The CDR3 DNA reads TGCGCCAGCAGTACGAGACTAGCGGACAATGAGCAGTTCTTC.

The gene calls are TRBV15 and TRBJ1-5; TRBD1 matches 7 bases. V shed 3 bases and J 12 bases; nucleotides not matched to a gene: 14. Germline CDR1 reads LNHNV; CDR2 reads YYDKDF (reference sequence). CDR3 length equals 15 residues. The DNA for the CDR3 is TGTGCCACCAGCAGGCCTAGCGGGACAGCTAGCCACCAGCATTTT. As protein: CATSRPSGTASHQHF.

The CDR3 region is CASSSPHGRGNTQYF. The CDR3 DNA follows: TGTGCCAGCAGTTCCCCGCACGGGAGAGGGAATACGCAGTATTTT. This chain links TRBV6-2 or TRBV6-3 with TRBJ2-3, with a possible D match to TRBD2 (6 bases). Trimming stripped 4 bases from V and 7 bases from J, with 18 bases between. In germline, CDR1 is MNHEY, CDR2 SVGEGT. CDR3 length equals 15 residues.

V usage is TRBV5-4 and J usage is TRBJ1-2; maybe TRBD1 (6 bases). Germline V lookup: CDR1 SGHNT, CDR2 YYREEE (reference sequence). This CDR3 contains 15 residues. V was clipped by 4 bases and J by 1 base, with 14 bases between them. The CDR3 sequence: CASSRQDSLNYGYTF. Here the CDR3 DNA reads TGTGCCAGCAGCAGACAGGACAGTCTTAACTATGGCTACACCTTC.

This chain links TRBV6-5 with TRBJ1-2; perhaps TRBD1 as D (5 bases). The CDR3 loop spans 13 amino acids. V lost 2 bases and J 8 bases, leaving 12 bases between the germline ends. CDR1 MNHEY and CDR2 SVGAGI come from the germline V gene. This CDR3 is CASSYGPGKGYTF. CDR3 sequence (DNA): TGTGCCAGCAGTTACGGTCCAGGGAAGGGCTACACCTTC.

This chain connects TRBV7-9 to TRBJ2-3, with TRBD1 identical over 9 bases. Germline trimming cut 8 bases from V and 5 bases from J; bases unmatched to any gene: 5. The CDR3 is 13 residues long. Looked up from germline, CDR1 is SEHNR and CDR2 is FQNEAQ (reference sequence). This CDR3 reads CASGTGGRDTQYF. CDR3 in DNA: TGTGCCAGCGGAACAGGGGGCCGAGATACGCAGTATTTT.

The J gene is TRBJ1-5, the V gene TRBV12-3 or TRBV12-4; D gene uncertain. The CDR3 sequence is 11 residues long. V lost 6 bases and J 11 bases, leaving 11 bases between the germline ends. This CDR3 reads CASRESGTQHF. The CDR3, as DNA: TGTGCCAGCAGGGAGTCCGGGACCCAGCATTTT.